This TCR beta chain is drawn from a study of cytomegalovirus exposure and HLA in healthy donors. Trimming pared 3 bases from V and 2 bases from J, leaving 12 bases between. This CDR3 is 14 amino acids long. Germline CDR1 is SGDLS and CDR2 is YYNGEE. Study outcomes and limitations: HLA alleles showed associations with approximately 15,000 TCR beta sequences in a later analysis, at a 0.05 false discovery rate.

60 Vbeta and 13 Jbeta primers were used in PCR. In the study's own analysis: Later work found roughly 80 million unique TCR beta chains, with some 11 million shared. The protocol was immunoSEQ multiplex PCR, while the TCRdb copy is restricted to in-frame clones and leaves out a portion. That table is the source of V, J and clone size, and D and trimming were worked out from the DNA. The repertoire holds about 64,000 clones, with about 60% as singletons. This clone was counted a few times. The antigen remains unidentified. This sequence joins TRBV9 and TRBJ2-7; D call uncertain. The sample consisted of PBMCs. The sequence was collected from a woman in her 50s in good health and CMV-seronegative. The CDR3 is CASSAHLATYEQYF. Here the CDR3 DNA reads TGTGCCAGCAGCGCCCACCTGGCCACCTACGAGCAGTACTTC.